The 26 T cell receptor beta chains below were found in one sample sequenced in a study of prognosis after radiotherapy for stage I lung cancer. Multiplex PCR, run in two rounds, amplified TCR beta CDR3 from genomic DNA. TRBV and TRBJ genes each had their own specific primers in first-round PCR. MiXCR was run by TCRdb on the multiplex PCR reads, yielding one entry per CDR3 protein. The table has 30,000 or so distinct CDR3 sequences, around 29% seen once. The sample consisted of PBMCs, taken before or after stereotactic body radiation therapy (not recorded which). These receptor sequences come from a donor older than 45 with non-small cell lung cancer.

This clonotype was found many times. CDR3 DNA: TGTGCCAGTAGTAGACAGCGGGTCGGCAGAAGTAACTATGGCTACACCTTC. Protein: CASSRQRVGRSNYGYTF. The rearrangement uses TRBV19 and TRBJ1-2; TRBD1 is a possible D gene (5 bases). The length of the CDR3 is 17 residues. The germline V and J ends were trimmed by 4 bases and 1 base, with 19 bases remaining between them. Per the germline V gene, CDR1 is LNHDA and CDR2 is SQIVND (reference sequence).

In this sample, this clonotype turned up once. CDR3 nucleotide sequence: TGTGCCACCAGTGATGCCCCGGGCCGAATCTGCTATGGCTACACCTTC. Its protein product is CATSDAPGRICYGYTF. V and J are TRBV24-1 and TRBJ1-2; D unclear. The CDR3 consists of 16 residues. The germline V gene encodes CDR1 KGHDR and CDR2 SFDVKD. V was cut by 3 bases and J by 4 bases, with 17 bases left in between.

This clonotype was detected ten times or more. The chain links TRBV12-5 to TRBJ2-5; D is unresolved. CDR3 length equals 11 residues. The germline V gene encodes CDR1 LGHNT and CDR2 FRNRAP. V was pared by 6 bases and J by 7 bases, with 9 bases between. For the CDR3, the DNA is TGTGCTAGTGGCCTCGGAGCGACCCAGTACTTC. Protein: CASGLGATQYF.

This clonotype was recorded many times. V gene TRBV28 combines with J gene TRBJ1-2, with D perhaps matching TRBD1 (5 bases). Trimming stripped 6 bases from V and 0 bases from J, with 17 bases between. Germline CDR1 is MDHEN and CDR2 is SYDVKM. The CDR3 has 16 amino acids. CDR3 in amino acids: CASSPGLSLANYGYTF. In DNA form, the CDR3 reads TGTGCCAGCAGCCCGGGACTCTCGTTAGCTAACTATGGCTACACCTTC.

This clonotype was found many times. The chain combines TRBV5-1 with TRBJ1-5, with 8 bases identical to TRBD1. The CDR3 totals 16 residues. The V segment lost 0 bases and the J segment 3 bases; nucleotides outside the gene matches: 5. Germline V gene lookup returns CDR1 SGHRS and CDR2 YFSETQ. As DNA, the CDR3 is TGCGCCAGCAGCTTGGGATCAGGGGGCCTCAATCAGCCCCAGCATTTT. Protein: CASSLGSGGLNQPQHF.

For this clonotype: Without the conserved terminal phenylalanine or tryptophan, this CDR3 likely stems from a read error. The chain has TRBV30 and TRBJ2-1; D is unresolved. From germline, CDR1 is GTSNPN and CDR2 SVGIG (reference sequence). The CDR3 extends over 14 amino acids. Trimming took off 2 bases at V and 6 bases at J, with 14 bases between the two ends. CDR3 protein: CAWSSRQPRNEQFL. The DNA of the CDR3 is TGTGCCTGGAGTTCGCGGCAGCCCCGCAATGAGCAGTTCCTC.

There are many counts of this clonotype. The rearrangement uses TRBV19 and TRBJ2-7; D perhaps matches TRBD1 (6 bases). Trimming took 3 bases from V and 2 from J, leaving 14 bases between them. The CDR3 covers 15 residues. CDR1 and CDR2 (germline): LNHDA, SQIVND (reference sequence). The CDR3 is CASSIEGGNAYEQYF. DNA of the CDR3: TGTGCCAGTAGTATCGAAGGGGGAAATGCCTACGAGCAGTACTTC.

The V and J genes are TRBV27 and TRBJ2-3; D gene uncertain. Deletions cut 0 bases from V and 5 bases from J, with 6 bases between. Germline-derived CDR1 and CDR2 are MNHEY and SMNVEV (reference sequence). The CDR3 loop spans 13 amino acids. In nucleotides, the CDR3 is TGTGCCAGCAGTTTATCGTACCTAGATACGCAGTATTTT. Protein: CASSLSYLDTQYF.

This clonotype was detected ten times or more. The CDR3: CASSMLQSTLIEQYF. The CDR3 nucleotides are TGTGCCAGCAGCATGCTACAGAGTACGTTGATCGAGCAGTACTTC. V gene TRBV5-6 combines with J gene TRBJ2-7; D gene uncertain. The V end was cut by 4 bases, the J end by 6 bases, with 20 bases between. CDR3 length: 15 residues. Per the germline V gene, CDR1 is SGHDT and CDR2 is YYEEEE.

Comments on this clonotype: A far larger clone is one base from this, pointing to a likely read error. The genes are TRBV6-5 and TRBJ2-1, with TRBD2 identical over 7 bases. Germline V gives CDR1 MNHEY, CDR2 SVGAGI. The V gene end was trimmed by 6 bases and the J gene end by 3 bases; junction bases not matched to a gene: 5. CDR3 length: 14 amino acids. The CDR3 DNA is TGTGCCAGCAGACCGAGGGACTACTACAATGAGCAGTTCTTC. This codes for CASRPRDYYNEQFF.

As for this clonotype: A much larger clonotype is one base distant, so this may be a read error. The J gene is TRBJ2-3, the V gene TRBV20-1; no definite D call. The CDR3 loop spans 11 amino acids. Per the germline V gene, CDR1 is DFQATT and CDR2 is SNEGSKA (reference sequence). V lost 8 bases and J 3 bases, leaving 9 bases between the germline ends. The CDR3 DNA reads TGCAGTCACAGTGAAACAGATACGCAGTATTTT. Amino acid sequence: CSHSETDTQYF.

Ten or more counts support this clonotype. The chain has TRBV5-1 and TRBJ1-2; maybe TRBD1 (5 bases). V was pared by 2 bases and J by 5 bases, with 19 bases between. The CDR3 extends over 16 amino acids. Per germline, CDR1 SGHRS and CDR2 YFSETQ. The CDR3 here is CASSFSGPRRDYGYTF. CDR3 DNA: TGCGCCAGCAGCTTTTCAGGGCCCCGAAGGGATTATGGCTACACCTTC.

The sample holds many counts of this clonotype. V is TRBV3-1 and J is TRBJ2-1, with 10 bases fitting TRBD2. Germline CDR1 and CDR2: LGHDT and YNNKEL (reference sequence). With V trimmed by 2 bases and J by 7 bases, 14 bases remained unmatched. The CDR3 sequence is 18 residues long. Here the CDR3 reads CASSQYGFPGLAQNEQFF. CDR3 bases: TGTGCCAGCAGCCAATACGGATTCCCGGGACTAGCGCAAAATGAGCAGTTCTTC.

V and J are TRBV27 and TRBJ2-1; D is uncertain. The CDR3 consists of 16 residues. Trimming removed 6 bases from V and 0 bases from J, with 15 bases in between. Germline V gene sequence: CDR1 MNHEY, CDR2 SMNVEV (reference sequence). CDR3 DNA: TGTGCCAGCAGCAGCATGCTGTGGATCTCCTACAATGAGCAGTTCTTC. Translating it yields CASSSMLWISYNEQFF.

The table lists this clonotype with a few counts. This may stem from a read error, because a much larger clone lies one nucleotide away. The J gene is TRBJ2-2, the V gene TRBV7-6, with D tentatively TRBD1 (5 bases). Germline V CDR1 and CDR2: SGHVS, FNYEAQ. Trimming removed 5 bases from V and 5 bases from J, with 18 bases in between. The CDR3 runs 16 residues. The CDR3 reads CASSPVTGPQTGELFF. CDR3 in DNA: TGTGCCAGCAGCCCAGTTACAGGACCGCAAACCGGGGAGCTGTTTTTT.

This clonotype was seen a few times. A much bigger clone sits one base away, suggesting this may be a read error. V gene TRBV6-5 combines with J gene TRBJ1-4; possible D gene TRBD1, 6 bases. CDR1 MNHEY and CDR2 SVGAGI come from the germline V gene. The CDR3 loop spans 14 amino acids. Trimming took off 4 bases at V and 5 bases at J, with 11 bases between the two ends. The CDR3 DNA is TGTGCCAGCAGTTCCAGGGGCTGGAATGAAAAACTGTTTTTT. The encoded protein is CASSSRGWNEKLFF.

The chain has TRBV20-1 and TRBJ1-6, with unresolved D. This CDR3 is built from 15 residues. Germline V lookup: CDR1 DFQATT, CDR2 SNEGSKA (reference sequence). The V end lost 1 base, the J end lost 2 bases, and 9 bases lay between the germline ends. The CDR3 DNA follows: TGCAGTGCTAGAGCGGGAGGAACCTATAATTCACCCCTCCACTTT. Its protein is CSARAGGTYNSPLHF.

This clonotype was seen many times. The rearrangement links TRBV14 to TRBJ1-3; D uncertain. Germline lookup yields CDR1 SGHDN and CDR2 FVKESK. Deletions cut 1 base from V and 0 bases from J, with 16 bases between. CDR3 size: 18 residues. The CDR3 reads CASSQGYARFFSGNTIYF. For the CDR3, the DNA is TGTGCCAGCAGCCAAGGGTACGCCAGGTTCTTCTCTGGAAACACCATATATTTT.

This clonotype occurred many times. The rearrangement uses TRBV27 and TRBJ2-7; tentative D call: TRBD1 (5 bases). V lost 3 bases and J lost 0, with 9 bases in between. The CDR3 consists of 14 residues. The germline V gene encodes CDR1 MNHEY and CDR2 SMNVEV (reference sequence). The CDR3 loop is CASSFQGFSYEQYF. CDR3 coding DNA: TGTGCCAGCAGTTTCCAGGGTTTCTCCTACGAGCAGTACTTC.

This clonotype was seen repeatedly, ten times or more. The gene calls are TRBV5-5 and TRBJ2-2; 9 nucleotides match TRBD1. CDR1 SGHKS and CDR2 YYEKEE come from the germline V gene (reference sequence). This CDR3 is 16 amino acids long. With 6 bases clipped from V and 7 bases from J, the junction kept 13 bases outside the gene matches. The DNA of the CDR3 is TGTGCCAGCACCCCAATCAGACAGGGGGTTGGCGGGGAGCTGTTTTTT. Protein product: CASTPIRQGVGGELFF.

This clonotype was seen at least ten times. A junction end diverges from the germline sequence, so it may reflect a read error. The gene calls are TRBV7-7 and TRBJ2-7; tentatively, D is TRBD2 (6 bases). Germline assignment: CDR1 SSHAT and CDR2 FNYEAQ (reference sequence). CDR3 length: 13 residues. In nucleotides, the CDR3 is TGTGCTAGCAGCTTGGAGGGAACTGGCGAGCAGTACTTC. Its protein is CASSLEGTGEQYF.

A note on this clonotype: This may come from a read error, since a much larger clone is one base off. This chain uses TRBV29-1 with TRBJ2-7; either TRBD1 or TRBD2 may supply D (7 bases each). The CDR3 spans 16 residues. V was pared by 4 bases and J by 3 bases, with 22 bases between. Germline loops: CDR1 SQVTM, CDR2 ANQGSEA. The CDR3 coding sequence is TGCAGCGTTGCGGGGGGACGACAGGGTCCGAACTACGAGCAGTACTTC. Protein: CSVAGGRQGPNYEQYF.

Many counts were recorded for this clonotype. The chain joins TRBV30 to TRBJ2-1, with D unclear. V dropped 1 base and J dropped 5 bases, with 6 bases sitting between them. The CDR3 spans 12 residues. Germline CDR1 and CDR2: GTSNPN and SVGIG (reference sequence). CDR3 sequence reads: CAWSGLNNEQFF. The CDR3 nucleotides read TGTGCCTGGAGTGGTCTCAACAATGAGCAGTTCTTC.

In DNA, the CDR3 is TGCAGTGCTGCGCCCTGGACTACCAGGACTTTTAATGAGCAGTTCTTC. This translates into CSAAPWTTRTFNEQFF. The J gene is TRBJ2-1, the V gene TRBV20-1, with D possibly TRBD2 on 6 matching bases. Germline CDR1 is DFQATT and CDR2 is SNEGSKA (reference sequence). The CDR3 has 16 residues. V lost 5 bases and J lost 7, with 24 bases in between.

This clonotype is judged medium-sized. The chain has TRBV20-1 and TRBJ2-5; D is tentatively TRBD1 or TRBD2 (5 bases each). CDR3 size: 13 residues. Germline CDR1 DFQATT, CDR2 SNEGSKA (reference sequence). V gave up 5 bases and J gave up 3 bases, with 13 bases separating them. The CDR3 DNA reads as TGCAGTGCTGGGGGACCCGCGGAAGAGACCCAGTACTTC. Translated: CSAGGPAEETQYF.

In its sample, this clonotype is medium-sized (0.01 to 0.1%). J is TRBJ1-2 and V is TRBV7-9, with TRBD1 identical over 7 bases. Trimming cost V 5 bases and J 2 bases; bases outside gene matches: 2. The CDR3 is 13 residues long. Germline V lookup: CDR1 SEHNR, CDR2 FQNEAQ (reference sequence). The CDR3 nucleotides are TGTGCCAGCAGCATGACAGGGAACTATGGCTACACCTTC. Residues: CASSMTGNYGYTF.